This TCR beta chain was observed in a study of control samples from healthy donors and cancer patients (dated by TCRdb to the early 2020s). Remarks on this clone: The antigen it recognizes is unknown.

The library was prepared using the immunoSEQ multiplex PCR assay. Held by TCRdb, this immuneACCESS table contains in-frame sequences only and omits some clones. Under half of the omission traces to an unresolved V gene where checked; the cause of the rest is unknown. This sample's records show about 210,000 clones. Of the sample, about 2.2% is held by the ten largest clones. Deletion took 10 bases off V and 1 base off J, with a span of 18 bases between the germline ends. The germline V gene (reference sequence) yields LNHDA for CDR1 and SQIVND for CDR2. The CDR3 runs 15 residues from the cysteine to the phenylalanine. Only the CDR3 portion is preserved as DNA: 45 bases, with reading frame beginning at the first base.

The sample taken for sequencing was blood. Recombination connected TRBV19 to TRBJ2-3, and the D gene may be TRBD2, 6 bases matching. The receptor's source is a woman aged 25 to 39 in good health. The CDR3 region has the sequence CATSPWTKGTDTQYF. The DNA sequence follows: TGTGCCACCAGCCCCTGGACTAAGGGCACAGATACGCAGTATTTT.